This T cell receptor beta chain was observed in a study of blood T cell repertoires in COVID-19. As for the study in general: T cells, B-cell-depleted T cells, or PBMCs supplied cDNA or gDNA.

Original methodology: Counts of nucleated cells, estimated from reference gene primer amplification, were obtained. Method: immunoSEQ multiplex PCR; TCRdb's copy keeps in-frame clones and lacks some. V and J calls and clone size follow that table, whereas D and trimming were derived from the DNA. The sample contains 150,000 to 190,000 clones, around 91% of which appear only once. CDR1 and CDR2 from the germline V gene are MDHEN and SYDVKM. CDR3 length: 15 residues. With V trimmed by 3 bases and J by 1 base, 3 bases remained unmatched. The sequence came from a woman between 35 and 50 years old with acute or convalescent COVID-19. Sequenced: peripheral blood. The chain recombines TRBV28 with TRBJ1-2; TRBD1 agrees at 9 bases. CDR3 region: CASSFGTGLNYGYTF. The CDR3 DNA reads TGTGCCAGCAGTTTCGGGACAGGGCTTAACTATGGCTACACCTTC.